The 27 T cell receptor beta chains below all came from one sample that was sequenced in a study of T cells in Graves' hyperthyroidism and ophthalmopathy. Researchers amplified the TCR beta CDR3 regions from RNA transcripts. An initial round of RT-PCR targeting the TCR CDR3 relied on the HTBI primer set. TCRdb re-derived calls from the multiplex PCR reads in MiXCR, one entry per CDR3 protein. The data show roughly 380,000 distinct CDR3 sequences, approximately 15% seen once. Sequenced sample: blood. Receptors were obtained from a woman under 30 with Graves' hyperthyroidism.

This clonotype was counted ten times or more. V usage is TRBV6-8 and J usage is TRBJ2-7; tentatively, D is TRBD2 (7 bases). The CDR3 loop spans 12 amino acids. Trimming removed 11 bases from V and 5 bases from J, with 16 bases in between. From germline, CDR1 is MNHGY and CDR2 SAAAGT. CDR3 sequence reads: CAGAGALHEQYF. The CDR3, as DNA: TGTGCCGGTGCGGGGGCGCTTCACGAGCAGTACTTC.

This clonotype was detected many times. This chain links TRBV3-1 with TRBJ2-5, with a tentative D call TRBD2 (6 bases). In germline, CDR1 is LGHDT, CDR2 YNNKEL (reference sequence). The CDR3 consists of 14 residues. Deletions cut 0 bases from V and 3 bases from J, with 8 bases between. The CDR3 sequence is CASSQEWREETQYF. The CDR3 DNA reads TGTGCCAGCAGCCAAGAATGGAGGGAAGAGACCCAGTACTTC.

This clonotype appeared a few times. The junction differs from germline at one of its ends, possibly a read error. The chain joins TRBV5-1 to TRBJ1-1; 10 bases fit TRBD1. The CDR3 covers 16 residues. Germline V CDR1 and CDR2: SGHRS, YFSETQ. CDR3 sequence: CASSLGTGVVKTEAFF. The CDR3 nucleotides read TGCGCCAGCAGCTTAGGGACAGGGGTAGTGAAGACTGAAGCTTTCTTT.

The rearrangement uses TRBV30 and TRBJ1-6; tentative D call: TRBD1 (5 bases). Trimming took 1 base from V and 9 from J, leaving 10 bases between them. CDR1 and CDR2 (germline): GTSNPN, SVGIG (reference sequence). The CDR3 covers 13 residues. DNA of the CDR3: TGTGCCTGGAGTGGCCAGGGCGGTTCACCCCTCCACTTT. Amino acid sequence: CAWSGQGGSPLHF.

In this sample, this clonotype turned up many times. The chain uses TRBV5-5 and TRBJ2-2; 11 bases fit TRBD2. Germline trimming cut 4 bases from V and 4 bases from J; bases unmatched to any gene: 6. Germline CDR1 and CDR2: SGHKS and YYEKEE (reference sequence). The CDR3 contains 16 residues. This CDR3 reads CASSILAGAATGELFF. The DNA for the CDR3 is TGTGCCAGCAGCATACTAGCGGGAGCGGCCACCGGGGAGCTGTTTTTT.

The CDR3 sequence is CASSESGPNQPQHF. Here the CDR3 DNA reads TGTGCCAGCAGTGAAAGCGGCCCAAATCAGCCCCAGCATTTT. The chain carries TRBV6-1 and TRBJ1-5; D gene uncertain. The CDR3 has 14 residues. Trimming took off 2 bases at V and 4 bases at J, with 9 bases between the two ends. Germline values: CDR1 MNHNS, CDR2 SASEGT.

This clonotype came up many times. The CDR3 is CASSSGRAADTQYF. DNA of the CDR3: TGTGCCAGCAGCTCCGGGAGGGCCGCAGATACGCAGTATTTT. The V gene is TRBV7-3, the J gene TRBJ2-3; 8 bases align to TRBD2. The V gene's germline CDR1 is SGHTA and CDR2 FQGTGA. This CDR3 is built from 14 residues. The ends lost 4 bases at V and 4 bases at J; junction bases unmatched: 4.

The V and J genes are TRBV14 and TRBJ1-1; D is unresolved. CDR1 and CDR2 (germline): SGHDN, FVKESK. The CDR3 contains 14 residues. Trimming pared 3 bases from V and 6 bases from J, leaving 14 bases between. CDR3 loop: CASSHHLGGAEAFF. CDR3 DNA: TGTGCCAGCAGCCACCACCTCGGTGGGGCTGAAGCTTTCTTT.

The chain combines TRBV19 with TRBJ1-1; D ambiguous. There are 14 residues in the CDR3. Per the germline V gene, CDR1 is LNHDA and CDR2 is SQIVND (reference sequence). V was trimmed by 1 base and J by 1 base, leaving 7 bases between them. CDR3 amino acids: CASSIGLGNTEAFF. CDR3 nucleotides: TGTGCCAGTAGTATAGGGCTGGGGAACACTGAAGCTTTCTTT.

This clonotype was counted at least ten times. The CDR3 spells CASRDRAVFYQHF. CDR3 nucleotide sequence: TGTGCCAGCCGAGACAGGGCGGTTTTCTACCAGCATTTT. This chain uses TRBV28 with TRBJ1-5; TRBD1 matches at 7 bases. Germline V lookup: CDR1 MDHEN, CDR2 SYDVKM. V lost 8 bases, J lost 12 bases, and 13 bases stayed unmatched. This CDR3 is built from 13 residues.

The chain uses TRBV2 and TRBJ2-1; D is possibly TRBD1 (6 bases). CDR1 is SNHLY and CDR2 is FYNNEI in the germline V gene. The CDR3 length is 14 residues. V was pared by 7 bases and J by 15 bases, with 25 bases between. The CDR3 sequence is CASTGVQGKVERFF. The CDR3 bases are TGTGCCAGCACTGGGGTACAGGGCAAGGTTGAACGGTTCTTC.

The CDR3 region is CASRSQTGGHGYTF. CDR3 in DNA: TGTGCCAGCAGGTCCCAGACAGGGGGCCATGGCTACACCTTC. The chain uses TRBV6-1 and TRBJ1-2; TRBD1 aligns across 10 bases. V gave up 6 bases and J gave up 6 bases; unmatched junction bases: 7. The CDR3 totals 14 residues. Germline assignment: CDR1 MNHNS and CDR2 SASEGT.

In its sample, this clonotype was seen a few times. V and J are TRBV6-2 or TRBV6-3 and TRBJ2-6; D uncertain. Germline V lookup: CDR1 MNHEY, CDR2 SVGEGT. Trimming cost V 6 bases and J 0 bases, with 15 bases left between them. The CDR3 covers 17 residues. This CDR3 reads CASSLGSINSGANVLTF. CDR3 in DNA: TGTGCCAGCAGCCTTGGGTCCATAAACTCTGGGGCCAACGTCCTGACTTTC.

This clonotype has at least ten counts. The genes are TRBV11-2 and TRBJ2-2; D is unclear. The CDR3 is made up of 16 amino acids. In germline, CDR1 is SGHAT, CDR2 FQNNGV. V was trimmed by 4 bases and J by 0 bases, leaving 12 bases between them. CDR3 residues: CASSSLLGPNTGELFF. In nucleotides, the CDR3 is TGTGCCAGCAGCTCGCTTTTAGGGCCGAACACCGGGGAGCTGTTTTTT.

The genes are TRBV28 and TRBJ1-1; D gene ambiguous. V lost 6 bases and J 9 bases, leaving 14 bases between the germline ends. The CDR3 runs 12 residues. Germline assignment: CDR1 MDHEN and CDR2 SYDVKM. For the CDR3, the DNA is TGTGCCAGCAGGCCTGAGAGAACTAAAGCTTTCTTT. It translates to CASRPERTKAFF.

This clonotype was seen many times. The V gene is TRBV11-2, the J gene TRBJ2-7; TRBD2 is a possible D gene (5 bases). The CDR3 is 14 amino acids. Looked up from germline, CDR1 is SGHAT and CDR2 is FQNNGV. Trimming stripped 5 bases from V and 2 bases from J, with 13 bases between. CDR3 region: CASSRERQTYEQYF. CDR3 nucleotide sequence: TGTGCCAGCAGCCGCGAGCGGCAGACCTACGAGCAGTACTTC. Variable domain in full (rest from reference TRBV11-2 and TRBJ2-7): EAGVAQSPRYKIIEKRQSVAFWCNPISGHATLYWYQQILGQGPKLLIQFQNNGVVDDSQLPKDRFSAERLKGVDSTLKIQPAKLEDSAVYLCASSRERQTYEQYFGPGTRLTVT.

This clonotype was recorded at least ten times. The V and J genes are TRBV5-6 and TRBJ2-3; 7 nucleotides align to TRBD1. The junction had 11 bases not matched to a gene; V was cut back by 2 bases and J by 2 bases. Germline CDR1 is SGHDT and CDR2 is YYEEEE. The CDR3 has 17 amino acids. The CDR3 DNA follows: TGTGCCAGCAGCTTCAGACAGGGAGACCGGTTCACAGATACGCAGTATTTT. Protein: CASSFRQGDRFTDTQYF.

CDR3 loop: CASSQDRAGEQYF. The DNA of the CDR3 is TGCGCCAGCAGTCAAGACAGGGCGGGCGAGCAGTACTTC. The chain combines TRBV10-1 with TRBJ2-7; TRBD1 agrees at 7 bases. In germline, CDR1 is WNHNN, CDR2 SYGVQD (reference sequence). The length of the CDR3 is 13 residues. The V and J ends lost 5 bases and 6 bases, in that order; junction bases with no gene match: 7.

The chain is built from TRBV4-3 and TRBJ1-2; D remains ambiguous. V was clipped by 0 bases and J by 4 bases, with 18 bases between them. There are 17 residues in the CDR3. CDR1 is LGHNA, CDR2 YSLEER, per germline. CDR3 protein: CASSQELSVQAFYGYTF. The DNA for the CDR3 is TGCGCCAGCAGCCAAGAGCTTAGTGTCCAGGCCTTCTATGGCTACACCTTC.

The chain joins TRBV9 to TRBJ1-4, with 10 bases lining up with TRBD1. From germline, CDR1 is SGDLS and CDR2 YYNGEE. Trimming removed 2 bases from V and 7 bases from J; junction bases left unmatched: 5. This CDR3 has 15 amino acids. CDR3 bases: TGTGCCAGCAGCGTGGGACAGGGGATCACTGAAAAACTGTTTTTT. Protein product: CASSVGQGITEKLFF.

This chain connects TRBV10-3 to TRBJ1-6; TRBD1 is a possible D gene (6 bases). Per the germline V gene, CDR1 is ENHRY and CDR2 is SYGVKD. The V end lost 3 bases, the J end lost 4 bases, and 13 bases lay between the germline ends. This CDR3 has 16 amino acids. CDR3 DNA sequence: TGTGCCATCAGTGACGGTGGACAGCCGTATAATTCACCCCTCCACTTT. This encodes CAISDGGQPYNSPLHF.

Ten or more counts support this clonotype. This chain uses TRBV7-9 with TRBJ2-1, with a weak D call TRBD2 (6 bases). The CDR3 has 15 residues. V was cut by 5 bases and J by 4 bases, with 15 bases left in between. Per the germline V gene, CDR1 is SEHNR and CDR2 is FQNEAQ (reference sequence). The CDR3 protein is CASSLRRARYNEQFF. In DNA form, the CDR3 reads TGTGCCAGCAGCCTTCGGAGGGCTAGGTACAATGAGCAGTTCTTC.

V usage is TRBV19 and J usage is TRBJ1-5; D remains ambiguous. The CDR3 totals 18 residues. The V gene's germline CDR1 is LNHDA and CDR2 SQIVND (reference sequence). V lost 1 base and J 0 bases, leaving 16 bases between the germline ends. CDR3 DNA sequence: TGTGCCAGTAGTATAGGTCCTTCTCAGGCCGGTAGCAATCAGCCCCAGCATTTT. Its translation is CASSIGPSQAGSNQPQHF.

This clonotype was counted only a few times. CDR3 residues: CAIPGQGHTIYF. The CDR3 coding sequence is TGTGCCATACCCGGACAGGGGCACACCATATATTTT. The chain uses TRBV30 and TRBJ1-3; 9 bases are a match to TRBD1. V trimming: 8 bases; J trimming: 8 bases; junction bases outside the gene matches: 7. Germline V gene sequence: CDR1 GTSNPN, CDR2 SVGIG (reference sequence). The CDR3 contains 12 residues.

This clonotype has at least ten counts. The chain has TRBV9 and TRBJ2-2; possibly TRBD1 for D (7 bases). CDR1 is SGDLS and CDR2 is YYNGEE in the germline V gene. Trimming cost V 6 bases and J 3 bases, with 12 bases left between them. The CDR3 runs 14 residues. The CDR3 DNA reads as TGTGCCAGCACCTCAGGGGGGTACACCGGGGAGCTGTTTTTT. Encoded protein: CASTSGGYTGELFF. Combining the CDR3 with reference TRBV9 and TRBJ2-2 gives the whole variable domain DSGVTQTPKHLITATGQRVTLRCSPRSGDLSVYWYQQSLDQGLQFLIQYYNGEERAKGNILERFSAQQFPDLHSELNLSSLELGDSALYFCASTSGGYTGELFFGEGSRLTVL.

This clonotype has just a few counts. The chain carries TRBV30 and TRBJ1-6; D unresolved. The germline V gene has CDR1 GTSNPN and CDR2 SVGIG (reference sequence). CDR3 size: 14 residues. V was cut by 1 base and J by 6 bases, with 10 bases left in between. CDR3 residues: CAWSGGLGNSPLHF. As DNA, the CDR3 is TGTGCCTGGAGTGGGGGTCTTGGTAATTCACCCCTCCACTTT.

This clonotype appeared many times. V and J are TRBV28 and TRBJ2-1; possible D gene TRBD1, 6 bases. V lost 4 bases and J lost 9, with 13 bases in between. The CDR3 has 13 residues. Looked up from germline, CDR1 is MDHEN and CDR2 is SYDVKM. For the CDR3, the DNA is TGTGCCAGCAGTTCGAGGGTAGGGGGTGAGCAGTTCTTC. This gives the protein CASSSRVGGEQFF. Full variable domain (remainder filled in from reference TRBV28 and TRBJ2-1): DVKVTQSSRYLVKRTGEKVFLECVQDMDHENMFWYRQDPGLGLRLIYFSYDVKMKEKGDIPEGYSVSREKKERFSLILESASTNQTSMYLCASSSRVGGEQFFGPGTRLTVL.